One sample yielded the 19 T cell receptor beta chains listed below, sequenced in a study of T cell changes during pregnancy in multiple sclerosis. The method was immunoSEQ multiplex PCR; TCRdb's version includes in-frame clones alone and lacks a portion of them. The sample contains over 25,000 clones, approximately 90% of which appear only once. The input for sequencing was CD4+ T cells from peripheral blood mononuclear cells, taken in the first trimester of pregnancy. Every receptor here comes from a female donor with multiple sclerosis, enrolled in a pregnancy study.

The V call is TRBV6-1, the J call TRBJ1-1; D perhaps matches TRBD1 (6 bases). The CDR3 is 15 amino acids. CDR1 and CDR2 (germline): MNHNS, SASEGT. The V and J ends lost 4 bases and 8 bases respectively, with 20 bases between them. The CDR3 spells CASSVGGRKHDEAFF. The CDR3, as DNA: TGTGCCAGCAGTGTTGGGGGCCGCAAACACGACGAAGCTTTCTTT.

This sequence joins TRBV10-3 and TRBJ2-2; TRBD1 matches 9 bases. Germline assignment: CDR1 ENHRY and CDR2 SYGVKD. This CDR3 is built from 14 residues. J lost 3 bases, V lost 4 bases, and 0 bases had no gene match. This CDR3 reads CAISGTGDTGELFF. CDR3 bases: TGTGCCATCAGTGGGACAGGGGACACCGGGGAGCTGTTTTTT.

The chain recombines TRBV19 with TRBJ2-7; no definite D call. The CDR3 has 13 amino acids. The germline gives CDR1 LNHDA, CDR2 SQIVND (reference sequence). V was pared by 1 base and J by 4 bases, with 8 bases between. In nucleotides, the CDR3 is TGTGCCAGTAGTATAGGACGGAGATACGAGCAGTACTTC. This sequence encodes CASSIGRRYEQYF. Supplemented by reference TRBV19 and TRBJ2-7, the full variable domain reads DGGITQSPKYLFRKEGQNVTLSCEQNLNHDAMYWYRQDPGQGLRLIYYSQIVNDFQKGDIAEGYSVSREKKESFPLTVTSAQKNPTAFYLCASSIGRRYEQYFGPGTRLTVT.

This chain uses TRBV18 with TRBJ1-2, with 9 bases fitting TRBD1. The V and J ends lost 4 bases and 6 bases, in that order; junction bases with no gene match: 9. CDR3 length equals 15 residues. Germline values: CDR1 KGHSH, CDR2 LQKENI. The CDR3 DNA is TGTGCCAGCTCACGATCGGGACAGGGAGCTAATGGCTACACCTTC. As protein: CASSRSGQGANGYTF.

The rearrangement links TRBV7-2 to TRBJ1-2; D unresolved. Germline CDR1 is SGHTA and CDR2 is FQGNSA. This CDR3 has 15 residues. V was clipped by 1 base and J by 1 base, with 10 bases between them. This CDR3 reads CASSLVSGDNYGYTF. CDR3 coding DNA: TGTGCCAGCAGCTTAGTGTCAGGTGATAACTATGGCTACACCTTC.

The chain employs TRBV6-1 and TRBJ1-4; D is possibly TRBD1 (6 bases). Germline CDR1 is MNHNS and CDR2 is SASEGT. V lost 7 bases and J lost 6, with 18 bases in between. The CDR3 contains 15 residues. CDR3 in DNA: TGTGCCAGCATGAACAGGGTGCATGGTGATGAAAAACTGTTTTTT. This gives the protein CASMNRVHGDEKLFF.

The chain employs TRBV15 and TRBJ2-3; TRBD2 is a possible D gene (5 bases). Germline CDR1 and CDR2: LNHNV and YYDKDF (reference sequence). Trimming took off 7 bases at V and 3 bases at J, with 14 bases between the two ends. There are 14 residues in the CDR3. CDR3 DNA: TGTGCCACCAAAGCCGGGGAAGTGACAGATACGCAGTATTTT. This gives the protein CATKAGEVTDTQYF.

This clone was seen only once. The chain combines TRBV10-3 with TRBJ2-7; 9 bases are shared with TRBD1. With 7 bases clipped from V and 5 bases from J, the junction kept 9 bases outside the gene matches. This CDR3 has 14 residues. CDR1 is ENHRY and CDR2 is SYGVKD in the germline V gene. The CDR3 sequence: CAIKRGTGTDEQYF. For the CDR3, the DNA is TGTGCCATCAAAAGGGGGACAGGGACCGACGAGCAGTACTTC.

The gene calls are TRBV27 and TRBJ1-1; weak D call: TRBD1 (5 bases). V gave up 2 bases and J gave up 1 base, with 11 bases separating them. CDR3 length: 15 residues. The germline CDR1 and CDR2 sequences are MNHEY and SMNVEV (reference sequence). The CDR3 reads CASSLRGWGNTEAFF. CDR3 nucleotides: TGTGCCAGCAGTTTAAGGGGATGGGGGAACACTGAAGCTTTCTTT.

The chain employs TRBV5-1 and TRBJ1-5; a possible D gene is TRBD1 (6 bases). The CDR3 has 15 amino acids. CDR1 is SGHRS, CDR2 YFSETQ, per germline. V shed 2 bases and J shed 5 bases, with 14 bases lying between them. The CDR3 region has the DNA TGCGCCAGCAGCTTATGGGGGCATAAGGATCAGCCCCAGCATTTT. This codes for CASSLWGHKDQPQHF.

This chain joins TRBV4-3 and TRBJ1-2; 9 bases align to TRBD1. There are 14 residues in the CDR3. With 8 bases clipped from V and 4 bases from J, the junction kept 8 bases outside the gene matches. Germline CDR1 is LGHNA and CDR2 is YSLEER. In DNA form, the CDR3 reads TGCGCCAGCTCGAGGAGGGACAGGGCCTATGGCTACACCTTC. Translating gives CASSRRDRAYGYTF.

The J gene is TRBJ2-2, the V gene TRBV9; 8 bases are a match to TRBD2. The ends lost 7 bases at V and 3 bases at J; junction bases unmatched: 8. CDR3 length: 15 residues. Germline V gives CDR1 SGDLS, CDR2 YYNGEE. CDR3 loop: CASGSGGADTGELFF. In DNA, the CDR3 is TGTGCCAGCGGGTCGGGGGGGGCCGACACCGGGGAGCTGTTTTTT.

The V call is TRBV5-1, the J call TRBJ1-1; D perhaps matches TRBD1 (6 bases). Germline lookup yields CDR1 SGHRS and CDR2 YFSETQ. The CDR3 loop spans 14 amino acids. Trimming shortened V by 4 bases and J by 6 bases, and 16 bases separated the two germline ends. The CDR3 bases are TGCGCCAGCAGCCGGTCAGGGGAGATAGCTGAAGCTTTCTTT. This sequence encodes CASSRSGEIAEAFF. The full variable domain, completed using reference TRBV5-1 and TRBJ1-1, is KAGVTQTPRYLIKTRGQQVTLSCSPISGHRSVSWYQQTPGQGLQFLFEYFSETQRNKGNFPGRFSGRQFSNSRSEMNVSTLELGDSALYLCASSRSGEIAEAFFGQGTRLTVV.

This chain connects TRBV7-2 to TRBJ1-4; 10 nucleotides line up with TRBD1. After removal of 6 bases from V and 8 bases from J, the junction contained 9 bases not matched to a gene. Germline CDR1 is SGHTA and CDR2 is FQGNSA. The CDR3 totals 15 residues. Here the CDR3 DNA reads TGTGCCAGCAGTCAATCGACAGGGGGCAACGAAAAACTGTTTTTT. The encoded protein is CASSQSTGGNEKLFF.

J is TRBJ2-3 and V is TRBV15, with TRBD2 matching 7 bases. CDR3 length equals 17 residues. The ends lost 3 bases at V and 5 bases at J; junction bases unmatched: 14. Germline V gene lookup returns CDR1 LNHNV and CDR2 YYDKDF (reference sequence). The CDR3 is CATSRGILADLGDTQYF. As DNA, the CDR3 is TGTGCCACCAGCAGGGGCATCCTAGCGGACCTTGGAGATACGCAGTATTTT.

This clone showed up just a few times. V usage is TRBV7-9 and J usage is TRBJ1-2; 9 bases map to TRBD1. Per the germline V gene, CDR1 is SEHNR and CDR2 is FQNEAQ (reference sequence). This CDR3 has 15 amino acids. J lost 4 bases, V lost 5 bases, and 8 bases had no gene match. The CDR3 reads CASSLRTGVTYGYTF. CDR3 bases: TGTGCCAGCAGCCTCCGGACAGGGGTGACCTATGGCTACACCTTC.

The rearrangement uses TRBV9 and TRBJ1-6; D might be TRBD1 (5 bases). Looked up from germline, CDR1 is SGDLS and CDR2 is YYNGEE. The ends were cut back, 0 bases at V and 7 bases at J, with 14 bases in the middle. CDR3 length equals 16 residues. The CDR3 nucleotides read TGTGCCAGCAGCGTAGGTTGGGCCCCAGGGAATTCACCCCTCCACTTT. As protein: CASSVGWAPGNSPLHF.

This clone has only one observation. The chain is built from TRBV2 and TRBJ2-5; 11 bases line up with TRBD2. This CDR3 is built from 15 residues. Germline CDR1 and CDR2: SNHLY and FYNNEI. J gave up 1 base and V 8 bases, and 6 bases lay outside the gene matches. The chain's CDR3 is CASGGTSGFQETQYF. Written as DNA, the CDR3 is TGTGCCAGCGGGGGGACTAGCGGCTTCCAAGAGACCCAGTACTTC.

The V and J genes are TRBV5-4 and TRBJ2-1, with D maybe TRBD1 (5 bases). The V gene lost 1 base and the J gene lost 2 bases, with 10 bases spanning the gap. The CDR3 consists of 15 residues. Germline CDR1 and CDR2: SGHNT and YYREEE (reference sequence). CDR3 bases: TGTGCCAGCAGCTTGTCCCAGGGTCCCTACAATGAGCAGTTCTTC. Translated: CASSLSQGPYNEQFF. The whole variable domain, remainder taken from reference TRBV5-4 and TRBJ2-1, is ETGVTQSPTHLIKTRGQQVTLRCSSQSGHNTVSWYQQALGQGPQFIFQYYREEENGRGNFPPRFSGLQFPNYSSELNVNALELDDSALYLCASSLSQGPYNEQFFGPGTRLTVL.